This T cell receptor beta chain was sequenced during a study of T cells in Graves' hyperthyroidism and ophthalmopathy. RNA transcripts provided the source from which TCR beta CDR3 regions were amplified. The HTBI primer set drove a first-round RT-PCR of the TCR CDR3. TCRdb analysed the multiplex PCR reads with MiXCR anew, one entry per CDR3 protein. The table shows 300,000 to 350,000 distinct CDR3 sequences, with roughly 17% occurring only once. Per the germline V gene, CDR1 is SGHRS and CDR2 is YFSETQ. J gave up 7 bases and V 4 bases, and 9 bases lay outside the gene matches. The CDR3 is 15 residues long. On the basis of clinical symptoms, serum thyroxine and TRAb, thyroid ultrasound and orbital computed tomography, diagnoses were made. PBMCs were collected from a 10 ml volume of fresh peripheral blood.

The clonotype comes from a man in his thirties or forties with Graves' hyperthyroidism. Material: blood. The rearrangement uses TRBV5-1 and TRBJ2-1; TRBD2 agrees at 9 bases. CDR3: CASSLGLANRNEQFF. CDR3 in DNA: TGCGCCAGCAGCCTAGGACTAGCGAACCGAAATGAGCAGTTCTTC.